This T cell receptor (beta chain) was retrieved from a study of T cell responses to AZD1222 COVID-19 vaccine. General study findings and limits: Two AZD1222 doses significantly raised spike-specific TCR breadth and depth over controls. Only 5 or 6 people who got AZD1222 tested seropositive at baseline. The donors showed a predominance of white British ancestry and of females, with possible underestimation of clonal diversity.

V was pared by 6 bases and J by 10 bases, with 19 bases between. This CDR3 contains 15 residues. Germline loops: CDR1 MNHEY, CDR2 SVGAGI. Clones were read by immunoSEQ multiplex PCR, and TCRdb kept only the in-frame ones, dropping some. The table has about 35,000 clones, 70% to 90% seen once. On this clone: Its antigen is not identified.

The gene calls are TRBV6-5 and TRBJ1-6; D gene uncertain. Specimen: peripheral blood, collected on day 0 of AZD1222 vaccination. This TCR came from an adult in good health. This chain's CDR3 is CASSQAGGSRSPLHF. The CDR3 DNA is TGTGCCAGCAGCCAAGCGGGCGGGTCTAGGTCACCCCTCCACTTT.